These T cell receptor beta chains were read from a single sample in a study of blood T cell repertoires in COVID-19. TCRdb's copy holds only in-frame clones and misses some; the assay was immunoSEQ multiplex PCR. Found here are about 230,000 clones, 80% to 90% of them singletons; the top ten hold 6% to 8%. Specimen: peripheral blood. The source is an elderly woman with COVID-19, enrolled during active disease. The CDR3 runs from the conserved cysteine through the conserved F or W. D genes are given only for firm matches. Rows may omit the clone size; those that give it use once, few, many or a size class.

j_call d_call clone_size v_call cdr3_nt cdr3_aa
TRBJ1-3 NA once TRBV28 TGTGCCAGCAGTTTCCTCGGGGCGGGAAGTTCTGGAAACACCATATATTTT CASSFLGAGSSGNTIYF
TRBJ2-5 NA NA TRBV20-1 TGCAGTGCTCTGGGGGCTGAGACCCAGTACTTC CSALGAETQYF
TRBJ1-2 NA NA TRBV5-1 TGCGCCAGCAGCTTGGGTGAGAGATCTAACTATGGCTACACCTTC CASSLGERSNYGYTF
TRBJ1-2 NA few TRBV18 TGTGCCAGCTCACCACAGGGGCCGGGGGCTAACTATGGCTACACCTTC CASSPQGPGANYGYTF
TRBJ2-3 TRBD2 NA TRBV6-5 TGTGCCAGCAGAGCTCCGGGACTAGCTGGAGATACGCAGTATTTT CASRAPGLAGDTQYF
TRBJ1-1 NA NA TRBV5-8 TGTGCCAGCAGCTTGTGGGCAGTTGGGAACACTGAAGCTTTCTTT CASSLWAVGNTEAFF
TRBJ1-1 NA many TRBV7-2 TGTGCCAGCAGCACAGACAGGAACACTGAAGCTTTCTTT CASSTDRNTEAFF
TRBJ2-3 NA NA TRBV5-1 TGCGCCAGCAGGGGCGGGGATAGCACAGATACGCAGTATTTT CASRGGDSTDTQYF
TRBJ1-6 TRBD1 NA TRBV12-5 TGTGCTAGTGGTTTGATGGACAGGGATTCACCCCTCCACTTT CASGLMDRDSPLHF
TRBJ2-7 TRBD1 NA TRBV5-4 TGTGCCAGCAGCCTCAGACAGGGGGCTTACGAGCAGTACTTC CASSLRQGAYEQYF
TRBJ2-3 TRBD2 NA TRBV28 TGTGCCAGCAGTTTAGGTTTAGCGGGAGGGACAGATACGCAGTATTTT CASSLGLAGGTDTQYF
TRBJ2-5 TRBD2 NA TRBV11-2 TGTGCCAGCAGCTTAGCCCTGCGGGGGAAAGAGACCCAGTACTTC CASSLALRGKETQYF